Listed here are 21 T cell receptor beta chains from one sample, sequenced in a study of blood T cell repertoires in COVID-19. Produced via immunoSEQ multiplex PCR; TCRdb's table is partial and in-frame only. The top ten clones hold around 6.6% of a sample with 110,000 or so clones, about three quarters of them seen once. Sequences were obtained from peripheral blood. These receptors all come from a man between 65 and 85 years old with acute or convalescent COVID-19.

This chain links TRBV27 with TRBJ2-3; TRBD1 matches 7 bases. Trimming cost V 3 bases and J 1 base; bases outside gene matches: 10. Germline CDR1 reads MNHEY; CDR2 reads SMNVEV (reference sequence). The CDR3 is made up of 17 amino acids. In DNA form, the CDR3 reads TGTGCCAGCAGTTTCTCGGCTCCCACAGGGGGCACAGATACGCAGTATTTT. Its protein product is CASSFSAPTGGTDTQYF.

The CDR3: CAWSTGFGNTIYF. CDR3 nucleotides: TGTGCCTGGAGTACGGGATTTGGAAACACCATATATTTT. This chain joins TRBV30 and TRBJ1-3; no firm D call. Per germline, CDR1 GTSNPN and CDR2 SVGIG (reference sequence). This CDR3 comprises 13 residues. The V end lost 2 bases, the J end lost 3 bases, and 8 bases lay between the germline ends.

The chain joins TRBV20-1 to TRBJ1-4; D is uncertain. CDR3 length equals 12 residues. Trimming pared 6 bases from V and 5 bases from J, leaving 10 bases between. Germline CDR1 and CDR2: DFQATT and SNEGSKA (reference sequence). CDR3 coding DNA: TGCAGTGCCAGTGGTCCGAATGAAAAACTGTTTTTT. It codes for CSASGPNEKLFF.

This clone was counted once. This chain joins TRBV10-3 and TRBJ1-6, with D possibly being TRBD1 (5 bases). Germline loops: CDR1 ENHRY, CDR2 SYGVKD. The CDR3 consists of 17 residues. Between the trimmed V and J ends, which lost 6 bases and 0 bases, there was a span of 15 bases. The CDR3: CAISQWRGRSYNSPLHF. The CDR3 DNA sequence: TGTGCCATCAGCCAATGGAGGGGACGCTCCTATAATTCACCCCTCCACTTT.

The sample holds a few counts of this clone. The chain uses TRBV12-5 and TRBJ1-1; D is possibly TRBD1 (6 bases). Germline assignment: CDR1 LGHNT and CDR2 FRNRAP. With 7 bases removed from V and 3 bases from J, the gap between germline ends came to 15 bases. This CDR3 spans 14 amino acids. The CDR3 is CASVRGALDTEAFF. CDR3 DNA sequence: TGTGCTAGTGTCCGGGGGGCTTTGGACACTGAAGCTTTCTTT.

The chain carries TRBV18 and TRBJ2-1, with no clear D. This CDR3 is built from 14 residues. CDR1 and CDR2 (germline): KGHSH, LQKENI. Trimming pared 7 bases from V and 2 bases from J, leaving 12 bases between. CDR3 loop: CASLLTRTYNEQFF. In nucleotides, the CDR3 is TGTGCCAGCTTACTAACCAGAACCTACAATGAGCAGTTCTTC.

This clone has just a few counts. The chain has TRBV10-3 and TRBJ2-7; weak D call: TRBD1 (7 bases). The CDR3 totals 13 residues. CDR1 and CDR2 (germline): ENHRY, SYGVKD. Deletions cut 7 bases from V and 4 bases from J, with 14 bases between. CDR3 sequence: CAIKGRTGYEQYF. Written as DNA, the CDR3 is TGTGCCATCAAGGGGAGGACAGGTTACGAGCAGTACTTC.

The V call is TRBV7-2, the J call TRBJ2-7; D possibly corresponds to TRBD2 (5 bases). Trimming cost V 1 base and J 6 bases, with 13 bases left between them. The CDR3 has 14 amino acids. CDR1 and CDR2 (germline): SGHTA, FQGNSA. CDR3 sequence (DNA): TGTGCCAGCAGCTTAGAACGCGTCGGGGTCGAGCAGTACTTC. Translating it yields CASSLERVGVEQYF. Variable domain in full (rest from reference TRBV7-2 and TRBJ2-7): GAGVSQSPSNKVTEKGKDVELRCDPISGHTALYWYRQSLGQGLEFLIYFQGNSAPDKSGLPSDRFSAERTGGSVSTLTIQRTQQEDSAVYLCASSLERVGVEQYFGPGTRLTVT.

This rearrangement joins TRBV9 to TRBJ1-2; TRBD1 matches at 10 bases. V dropped 3 bases and J dropped 6; count of bases not matched to a gene: 2. Per germline, CDR1 SGDLS and CDR2 YYNGEE. The CDR3 runs 13 residues. The CDR3 DNA reads TGTGCCAGCAGCGCCGGGACAGGGGATGGCTACACCTTC. Translating gives CASSAGTGDGYTF. Supplemented by reference TRBV9 and TRBJ1-2, the full variable domain reads DSGVTQTPKHLITATGQRVTLRCSPRSGDLSVYWYQQSLDQGLQFLIQYYNGEERAKGNILERFSAQQFPDLHSELNLSSLELGDSALYFCASSAGTGDGYTFGSGTRLTVV.

The rearrangement links TRBV18 to TRBJ1-2, with 7 bases that match TRBD1. CDR1 and CDR2 (germline): KGHSH, LQKENI. V lost 4 bases to trimming and J lost 4 bases; unmatched junction nucleotides: 9. This CDR3 has 15 amino acids. The CDR3 nucleotides are TGTGCCAGCTCACTACTAATACAGGGGACCTATGGCTACACCTTC. Its protein is CASSLLIQGTYGYTF.

The chain links TRBV4-3 to TRBJ1-3; TRBD1 agrees at 7 bases. This CDR3 region has 15 residues. With 1 base clipped from V and 3 bases from J, the junction kept 3 bases outside the gene matches. Germline values: CDR1 LGHNA, CDR2 YSLEER. In DNA, the CDR3 is TGCGCCAGCAGCCAAGCAGGGGGATTTGGAAACACCATATATTTT. This sequence encodes CASSQAGGFGNTIYF.

The chain combines TRBV6-5 with TRBJ1-1, with D possibly TRBD1 on 5 matching bases. This CDR3 has 13 amino acids. CDR1 is MNHEY and CDR2 is SVGAGI in the germline V gene. Trimming pared 4 bases from V and 1 base from J, leaving 7 bases between. The chain's CDR3 is CASSWGENTEAFF. The CDR3, as DNA: TGTGCCAGCAGTTGGGGCGAGAACACTGAAGCTTTCTTT.

The chain has TRBV9 and TRBJ1-3; D gene uncertain. V lost 3 bases to trimming and J lost 4 bases, with 17 bases between them. The length of the CDR3 is 16 residues. Germline V gene data show CDR1 as SGDLS and CDR2 as YYNGEE. The CDR3 DNA is TGTGCCAGCAGCGCACGTGGCATCTCCGGGGGAAACACCATATATTTT. The encoded protein is CASSARGISGGNTIYF.

J is TRBJ2-5 and V is TRBV12-5; no clear D. The V end was cut by 8 bases, the J end by 5 bases, with 12 bases between. Germline V CDR1 and CDR2: LGHNT, FRNRAP. This CDR3 is 12 amino acids long. Here the CDR3 reads CASSLVGETQYF. CDR3 coding DNA: TGTGCTAGTTCTCTGGTCGGGGAGACCCAGTACTTC.

The chain joins TRBV7-8 to TRBJ2-1; 8 bases match TRBD1. Looked up from germline, CDR1 is SGHVS and CDR2 is FQNEAQ. V lost 1 base, J lost 3 bases, and 11 bases stayed unmatched. This CDR3 has 18 residues. CDR3 bases: TGTGCCAGCAGCTTAGGATTGGCAGGGGGCTCGTACTACAATGAGCAGTTCTTC. Its protein is CASSLGLAGGSYYNEQFF.

The count of this clone is one. Other DNA sequences within the sample encode an identical CDR3. The chain combines TRBV9 with TRBJ2-1; TRBD2 aligns across 15 bases. Germline CDR1 is SGDLS and CDR2 is YYNGEE. The CDR3 loop spans 17 amino acids. The junction had 8 bases not matched to a gene; V was cut back by 7 bases and J by 3 bases. The CDR3 here is CASSPGLAGGLYNEQFF. CDR3 nucleotide sequence: TGTGCCAGCTCGCCGGGACTAGCGGGAGGTCTCTACAATGAGCAGTTCTTC.

This clone was picked up one time. V is TRBV7-3 and J is TRBJ2-7; the match to TRBD2 covers 9 bases. This CDR3 comprises 20 residues. Germline CDR1 and CDR2: SGHTA and FQGTGA. Trimming removed 5 bases from V and 2 bases from J; junction bases left unmatched: 22. As DNA, the CDR3 is TGTGCCAGCAGCCCCTCTGGGGGAGCGGGGGGCCCACTTGGCACCTACGAGCAGTACTTC. The encoded protein is CASSPSGGAGGPLGTYEQYF.

The rearrangement uses TRBV5-6 and TRBJ1-2, with D unclear. Germline loops: CDR1 SGHDT, CDR2 YYEEEE. V was trimmed by 4 bases and J by 1 base, leaving 11 bases between them. The CDR3 has 14 residues. DNA of the CDR3: TGTGCCAGCAGCCCCGGGGTAAATAACTATGGCTACACCTTC. Translated, it gives CASSPGVNNYGYTF. Full variable domain (remainder filled in from reference TRBV5-6 and TRBJ1-2): DAGVTQSPTHLIKTRGQQVTLRCSPKSGHDTVSWYQQALGQGPQFIFQYYEEEERQRGNFPDRFSGHQFPNYSSELNVNALLLGDSALYLCASSPGVNNYGYTFGSGTRLTVV.

The chain links TRBV20-1 to TRBJ2-7; TRBD2 matches at 8 bases. Germline V lookup: CDR1 DFQATT, CDR2 SNEGSKA (reference sequence). With 3 bases clipped from V and 1 base from J, the junction kept 8 bases outside the gene matches. The CDR3 is 15 residues long. DNA for the CDR3: TGCAGTGCTAGTGGGGCTAGCGGGCGTTCCTACGAGCAGTACTTC. This encodes CSASGASGRSYEQYF.

The chain joins TRBV2 to TRBJ1-4; TRBD1 matches at 8 bases. The V gene's germline CDR1 is SNHLY and CDR2 FYNNEI. J gave up 10 bases and V 5 bases, and 12 bases lay outside the gene matches. The CDR3 totals 15 residues. CDR3 protein: CASSRTGIGYGKLFF. For the CDR3, the DNA is TGTGCCAGCAGTAGGACAGGGATTGGGTATGGAAAACTGTTTTTT. Full variable domain (rest looked up from reference TRBV2 and TRBJ1-4): EPEVTQTPSHQVTQMGQEVILRCVPISNHLYFYWYRQILGQKVEFLVSFYNNEISEKSEIFDDQFSVERPDGSNFTLKIRSTKLEDSAMYFCASSRTGIGYGKLFFGSGTQLSVL.

The chain has TRBV3-1 (or the pseudogene TRBV3-2) and TRBJ2-2; possibly TRBD1 for D (6 bases). In germline, CDR1 is LGHDT, CDR2 YNNKEL (reference sequence). V lost 6 bases to trimming and J lost 3 bases, with 8 bases between them. The CDR3 totals 13 residues. The CDR3 region has the DNA TGTGCCAGCAGGGCAGGGGACACCGGGGAGCTGTTTTTT. It encodes CASRAGDTGELFF.